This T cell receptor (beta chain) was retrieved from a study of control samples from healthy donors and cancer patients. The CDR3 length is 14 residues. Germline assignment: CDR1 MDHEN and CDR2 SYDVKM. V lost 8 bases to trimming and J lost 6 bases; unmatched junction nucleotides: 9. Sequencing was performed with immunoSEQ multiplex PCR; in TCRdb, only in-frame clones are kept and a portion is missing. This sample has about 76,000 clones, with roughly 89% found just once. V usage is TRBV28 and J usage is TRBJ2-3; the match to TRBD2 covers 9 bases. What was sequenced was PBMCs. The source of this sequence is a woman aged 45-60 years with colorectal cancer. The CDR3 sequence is CASVSGGAVDTQYF. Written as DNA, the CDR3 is TGTGCCAGCGTTAGCGGGGGAGCGGTGGATACGCAGTATTTT.